A selection of T cell receptor beta chains follows, all from one sample in a study of T cells in Graves' hyperthyroidism and ophthalmopathy. MiXCR was run by TCRdb on the multiplex PCR reads, yielding one entry per CDR3 protein. The sample records hundreds of thousands of distinct CDR3 sequences, 15% to 20% being singletons. Sequencing input: blood. The receptors were sampled from a man aged 40-50 years with Graves' ophthalmopathy. The CDR3 runs from the conserved cysteine through the conserved F or W. The D gene is left open where the match is weak. Some rows mark clone size as missing; the rest say once, few, many or name a class of expanded clone.

j_gene | abundance | d_gene | v_gene | CDR3aa | CDR3nt
TRBJ1-4 | few | NA | TRBV4-1 | CASSQAGFSGNEKLFF | TGCGCCAGCAGCCAAGCTGGGTTCAGCGGTAATGAAAAACTGTTTTTT
TRBJ1-5 | many | NA | TRBV2 | CASSGYVGFNQPQHF | TGTGCCAGCAGTGGGTATGTGGGTTTCAATCAGCCCCAGCATTTT
TRBJ2-5 | NA | TRBD1 | TRBV6-1 | CAIGQGATQYF | TGTGCCATAGGACAGGGGGCGACCCAGTACTTC
TRBJ1-5 | few | TRBD1 | TRBV20-1 | CSAWTGGLSQPQHF | TGCAGTGCTTGGACAGGGGGTTTGAGTCAGCCCCAGCATTTT
TRBJ1-1 | NA | TRBD1 | TRBV28 | CASSFLDRGTEAFF | TGTGCCAGCAGTTTCCTCGACAGGGGGACTGAAGCTTTCTTT
TRBJ2-1 | NA | TRBD2 | TRBV6-5 | CASSYTTSGMGRGSYNEQFF | TGTGCCAGCAGTTATACGACTAGCGGGATGGGCCGAGGCTCCTACAATGAGCAGTTCTTC
TRBJ2-3 | NA | NA | TRBV6-1 | CASSPTSYTQYF | TGTGCCAGCAGTCCGACTAGTTATACGCAGTATTTT
TRBJ2-2 | NA | NA | TRBV20-1 | CSAQSRGELFF | TGCAGTGCTCAGAGTCGCGGGGAGCTGTTTTTT
TRBJ2-2 | NA | NA | TRBV9 | CASSVVPGGELFF | TGTGCCAGCAGCGTAGTGCCCGGCGGGGAGCTGTTTTTT
TRBJ1-1 | few | NA | TRBV20-1 | CSAWGGRGSTEAFF | TGCAGTGCTTGGGGGGGTAGGGGGAGCACTGAAGCTTTCTTT
TRBJ2-6 | NA | NA | TRBV5-1 | CASSLGPTRISGANVLTF | TGCGCCAGCAGCTTGGGCCCCACCCGAATCTCTGGGGCCAACGTCCTGACTTTC
TRBJ2-1 | few | TRBD2 | TRBV20-1 | CSARGGLEQFF | TGCAGTGCCCGGGGAGGGCTAGAGCAGTTCTTC
TRBJ1-5 | few | NA | TRBV20-1 | CSAHPRGRGLQPQHF | TGCAGTGCCCATCCTAGGGGAAGGGGCTTGCAGCCCCAGCATTTT
TRBJ1-3 | few | NA | TRBV20-1 | CSARPKQIPPSGNTIYF | TGCAGTGCTAGACCTAAACAGATACCGCCCTCTGGAAACACCATATATTTT
TRBJ1-4 | many | TRBD1 | TRBV12-3/TRBV12-4 | CASRLSQGTNEKLFF | TGTGCCAGCAGACTATCACAGGGGACTAATGAAAAACTGTTTTTT
TRBJ1-1 | NA | TRBD1 | TRBV7-2 | CASSSRQGAGTGAFF | TGTGCCAGCAGCTCTCGACAGGGCGCGGGGACTGGAGCTTTCTTT
TRBJ2-5 | many | NA | TRBV11-2 | CASSTSHPRNRETQYF | TGTGCCAGCAGCACCTCCCACCCAAGAAATAGGGAGACCCAGTACTTC
TRBJ1-5 | few | NA | TRBV19 | CASSIESGLRNQPQHF | TGTGCCAGTAGTATCGAATCGGGCCTAAGAAATCAGCCCCAGCATTTT
TRBJ1-1 | many | NA | TRBV2 | CASSVPGPTEAFF | TGTGCCAGCAGTGTCCCCGGACCCACTGAAGCTTTCTTT
TRBJ2-7 | many | TRBD1 | TRBV7-2 | CASSTWDRAHEQYF | TGTGCCAGCAGCACCTGGGACAGGGCCCACGAGCAGTACTTC
TRBJ1-1 | many | NA | TRBV28 | CASSSSLNTEAFF | TGTGCCAGCAGTAGTAGTCTGAACACTGAAGCTTTCTTT
TRBJ1-1 | NA | NA | TRBV30 | CAWRTPGWTEAFF | TGTGCCTGGAGAACCCCCGGGTGGACTGAAGCTTTCTTT
TRBJ1-1 | many | TRBD1 | TRBV20-1 | CSARLNRGRVEAFF | TGCAGTGCTAGACTAAACAGGGGTAGAGTTGAAGCTTTCTTT
TRBJ1-3 | few | TRBD1 | TRBV11-2 | CASSLKARGFGNTIYF | TGTGCCAGCAGCTTAAAGGCCAGGGGGTTTGGAAACACCATATATTTT
TRBJ2-5 | many | TRBD2 | TRBV3-1 | CASSRGTTTTRETQYF | TGTGCCAGCAGCCGTGGGACTACCACAACTCGAGAGACCCAGTACTTC
TRBJ2-1 | NA | NA | TRBV14 | CASSLNTHEQFF | TGTGCCAGCAGCCTCAACACCCATGAGCAGTTCTTC
TRBJ1-6 | many | NA | TRBV20-1 | CSARDLRVGSPLHF | TGCAGTGCTAGAGATCTAAGGGTCGGTTCACCCCTCCACTTT
TRBJ1-1 | NA | NA | TRBV10-3 | CASSFQGSSEAFF | TGTGCCAGCAGTTTTCAGGGGTCGTCTGAAGCTTTCTTT
TRBJ2-2 | NA | NA | TRBV19 | CASRHGTGLGGELFF | TGTGCCAGTAGACACGGTACAGGGCTTGGCGGGGAGCTGTTTTTT